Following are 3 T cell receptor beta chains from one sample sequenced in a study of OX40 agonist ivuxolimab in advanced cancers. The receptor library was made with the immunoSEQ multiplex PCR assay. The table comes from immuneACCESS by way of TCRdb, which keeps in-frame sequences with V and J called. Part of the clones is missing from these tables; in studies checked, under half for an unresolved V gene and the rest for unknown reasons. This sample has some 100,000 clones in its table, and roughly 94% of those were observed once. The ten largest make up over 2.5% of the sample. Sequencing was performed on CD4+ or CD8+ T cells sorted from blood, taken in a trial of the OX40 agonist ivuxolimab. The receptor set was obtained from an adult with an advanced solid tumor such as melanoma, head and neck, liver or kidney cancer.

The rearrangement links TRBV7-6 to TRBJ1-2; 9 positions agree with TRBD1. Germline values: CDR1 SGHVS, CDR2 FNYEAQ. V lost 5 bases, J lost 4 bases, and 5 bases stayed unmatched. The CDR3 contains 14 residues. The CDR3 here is CASSPGQGGYGYTF. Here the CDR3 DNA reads TGTGCCAGCAGCCCGGGACAGGGAGGCTATGGCTACACCTTC.

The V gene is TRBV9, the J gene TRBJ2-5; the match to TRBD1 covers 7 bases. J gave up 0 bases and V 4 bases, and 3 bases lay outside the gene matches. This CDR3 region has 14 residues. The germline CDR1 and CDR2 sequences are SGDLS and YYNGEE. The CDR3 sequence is CASSKQGNQETQYF. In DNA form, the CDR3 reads TGTGCCAGCAGCAAACAGGGGAACCAAGAGACCCAGTACTTC.

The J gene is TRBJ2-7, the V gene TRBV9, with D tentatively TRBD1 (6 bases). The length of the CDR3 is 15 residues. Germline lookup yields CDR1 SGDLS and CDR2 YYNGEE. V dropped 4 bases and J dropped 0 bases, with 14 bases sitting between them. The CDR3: CASSPMNRDSYEQYF. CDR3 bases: TGTGCCAGCAGCCCGATGAACAGGGACTCCTACGAGCAGTACTTC.